The entry below gives a single TCR beta chain sequence along with its context. No antigen is known for it. This sample was included in a study of blood T cells in healthy people across ages. The wider study: Roughly one uniquely barcoded beta molecule per two T cells was captured. Study results and limitations: The study found TCR beta diversity correlated strongly with naive T cell percentage. Unknown donor CMV status possibly confounded expanded clonotype changes.

Per the germline V gene, CDR1 is DFQATT and CDR2 is SNEGSKA (reference sequence). This CDR3 region has 16 residues. V dropped 1 base and J dropped 2 bases, with 15 bases sitting between them. Then a second PCR, running about 6 to 11 cycles, was carried out with a sample-barcoded 5' primer and a J-beta primer mix. Each single sample gave us at least 2.5 million CDR3-containing paired-end reads. MiXCR was run by TCRdb on the 5' RACE reads, yielding one entry per CDR3 protein. The data show 550,000 to 650,000 distinct CDR3 sequences, about 30% seen once. The source material was blood. This sequence joins TRBV20-1 and TRBJ1-5; D not resolved. This TCR was recovered from a woman of 80 years or more in good health. This chain's CDR3 is CSARARTRSGNQPQHF. CDR3 bases: TGCAGTGCTAGAGCCCGAACCCGATCAGGCAATCAGCCCCAGCATTTT.